This T cell receptor beta chain is from a study of blood T cell repertoires in COVID-19. Study-wide context: Both acute and convalescent COVID-19 samples were obtained from the United States, Italy and Spain. T cells, B-cell-depleted T cells, or PBMCs supplied cDNA or gDNA.

CDR1 and CDR2 from the germline V gene are MNHEY and SVGAGI. Trimming stripped 5 bases from V and 0 bases from J, with 11 bases between. CDR3 length equals 15 residues. Participants' reported clinical history set cohort assignment. The recovered donors of Cohort 3 showed two negative PCRs, clearance, or symptom resolution. Data came from immunoSEQ multiplex PCR; TCRdb stores just in-frame clones and leaves some out. The sample holds 300,000 to 450,000 clones, 88% seen once. The specimen sequenced was PBMCs or T cells enriched from blood (not recorded which). The chain recombines TRBV6-5 with TRBJ1-5; the D is unclear. The sequence derives from a woman aged 18-29 years who had recovered from COVID-19. In DNA form, the CDR3 reads TGTGCCAGCAGTCAAACAGACTATAGCAATCAGCCCCAGCATTTT. Amino acids: CASSQTDYSNQPQHF.